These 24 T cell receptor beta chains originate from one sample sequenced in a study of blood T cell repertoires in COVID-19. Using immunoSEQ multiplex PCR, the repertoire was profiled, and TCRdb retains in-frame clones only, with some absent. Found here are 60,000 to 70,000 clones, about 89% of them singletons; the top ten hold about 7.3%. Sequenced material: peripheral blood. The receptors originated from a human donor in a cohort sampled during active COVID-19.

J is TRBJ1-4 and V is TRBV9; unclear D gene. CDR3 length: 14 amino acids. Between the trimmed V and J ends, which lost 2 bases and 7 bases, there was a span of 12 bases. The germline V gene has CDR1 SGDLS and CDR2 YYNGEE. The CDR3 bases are TGTGCCAGCAGCGTCCGGGTCGACCCTGAAAAACTGTTTTTT. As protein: CASSVRVDPEKLFF.

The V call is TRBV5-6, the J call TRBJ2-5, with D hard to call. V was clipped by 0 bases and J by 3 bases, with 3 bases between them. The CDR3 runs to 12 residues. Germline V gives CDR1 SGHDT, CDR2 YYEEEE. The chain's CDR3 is CASSLAEETQYF. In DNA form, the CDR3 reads TGTGCCAGCAGCTTGGCCGAAGAGACCCAGTACTTC.

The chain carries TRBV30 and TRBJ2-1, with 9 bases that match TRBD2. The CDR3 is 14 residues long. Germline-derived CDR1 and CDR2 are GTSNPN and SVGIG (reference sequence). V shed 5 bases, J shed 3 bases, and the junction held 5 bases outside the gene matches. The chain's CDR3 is CAWGGLANYNEQFF. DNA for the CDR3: TGTGCCTGGGGTGGACTAGCGAACTACAATGAGCAGTTCTTC.

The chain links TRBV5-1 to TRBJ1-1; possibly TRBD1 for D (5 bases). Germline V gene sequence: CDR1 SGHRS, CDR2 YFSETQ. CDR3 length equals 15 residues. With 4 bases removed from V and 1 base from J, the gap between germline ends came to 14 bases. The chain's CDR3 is CASSPPGGENTEAFF. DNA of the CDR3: TGCGCCAGCAGCCCGCCCGGGGGGGAGAACACTGAAGCTTTCTTT.

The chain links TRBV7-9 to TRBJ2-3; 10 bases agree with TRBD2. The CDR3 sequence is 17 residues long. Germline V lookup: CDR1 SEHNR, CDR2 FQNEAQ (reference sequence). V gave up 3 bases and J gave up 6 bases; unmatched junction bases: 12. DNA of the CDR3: TGTGCCAGCAGCTTGGAATTTTGGGGTAGCGGGGGGGATACGCAGTATTTT. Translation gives CASSLEFWGSGGDTQYF.

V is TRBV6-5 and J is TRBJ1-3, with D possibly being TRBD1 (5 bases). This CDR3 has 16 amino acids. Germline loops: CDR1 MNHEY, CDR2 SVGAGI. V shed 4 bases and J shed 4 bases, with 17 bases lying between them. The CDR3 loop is CASSLGQARPGNTIYF. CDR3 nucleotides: TGTGCCAGCAGTTTAGGACAAGCCAGACCCGGAAACACCATATATTTT.

The CDR3 DNA follows: TGTGCCAGTAGTGACGGGGGGGCTTTGGGAGATACGCAGTATTTT. Protein: CASSDGGALGDTQYF. This sequence joins TRBV19 and TRBJ2-3, with TRBD2 identical over 8 bases. Losses at the gene ends were 5 bases for V and 5 bases for J; bases not matched to a gene: 9. The length of the CDR3 is 15 residues. Germline lookup yields CDR1 LNHDA and CDR2 SQIVND (reference sequence). Complete variable domain (other parts from reference TRBV19 and TRBJ2-3): DGGITQSPKYLFRKEGQNVTLSCEQNLNHDAMYWYRQDPGQGLRLIYYSQIVNDFQKGDIAEGYSVSREKKESFPLTVTSAQKNPTAFYLCASSDGGALGDTQYFGPGTRLTVL.

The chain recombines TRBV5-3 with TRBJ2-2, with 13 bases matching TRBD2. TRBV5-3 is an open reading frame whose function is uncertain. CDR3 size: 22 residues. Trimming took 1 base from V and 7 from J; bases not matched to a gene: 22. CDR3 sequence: CARSLYGRGTSGKYGSIGELFF. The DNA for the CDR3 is TGTGCCAGAAGCTTGTATGGGAGGGGGACTAGCGGGAAATATGGTAGTATCGGGGAGCTGTTTTTT.

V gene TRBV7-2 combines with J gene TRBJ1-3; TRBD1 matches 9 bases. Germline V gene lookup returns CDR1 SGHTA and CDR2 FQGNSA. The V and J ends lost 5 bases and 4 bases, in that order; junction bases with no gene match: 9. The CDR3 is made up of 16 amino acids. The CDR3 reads CASSLRTGTGGNTIYF. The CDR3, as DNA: TGTGCCAGCAGCCTTCGGACCGGGACAGGGGGAAACACCATATATTTT.

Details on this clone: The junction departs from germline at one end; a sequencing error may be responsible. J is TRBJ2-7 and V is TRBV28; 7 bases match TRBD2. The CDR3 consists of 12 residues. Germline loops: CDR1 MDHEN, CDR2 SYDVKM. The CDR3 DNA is TGTGCCAGCAGTTTAGGGGAGGGGACGCGCAACTTC. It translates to CASSLGEGTRNF. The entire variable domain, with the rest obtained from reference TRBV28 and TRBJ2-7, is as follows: DVKVTQSSRYLVKRTGEKVFLECVQDMDHENMFWYRQDPGLGLRLIYFSYDVKMKEKGDIPEGYSVSREKKERFSLILESASTNQTSMYLCASSLGEGTRNFGPGTRLTVT.

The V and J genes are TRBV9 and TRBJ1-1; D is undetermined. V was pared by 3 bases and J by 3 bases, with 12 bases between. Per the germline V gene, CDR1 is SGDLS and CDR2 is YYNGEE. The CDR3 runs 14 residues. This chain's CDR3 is CASSAAPRDTEAFF. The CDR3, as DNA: TGTGCCAGCAGCGCGGCCCCCCGGGACACTGAAGCTTTCTTT. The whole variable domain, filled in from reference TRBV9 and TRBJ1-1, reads DSGVTQTPKHLITATGQRVTLRCSPRSGDLSVYWYQQSLDQGLQFLIQYYNGEERAKGNILERFSAQQFPDLHSELNLSSLELGDSALYFCASSAAPRDTEAFFGQGTRLTVV.

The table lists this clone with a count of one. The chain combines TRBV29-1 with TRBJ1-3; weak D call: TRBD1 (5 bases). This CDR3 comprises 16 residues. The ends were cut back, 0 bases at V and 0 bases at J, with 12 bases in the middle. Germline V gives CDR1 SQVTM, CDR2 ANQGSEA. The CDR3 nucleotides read TGCAGCGTTGAAGATTTGGGGCGGAACTCTGGAAACACCATATATTTT. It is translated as CSVEDLGRNSGNTIYF.

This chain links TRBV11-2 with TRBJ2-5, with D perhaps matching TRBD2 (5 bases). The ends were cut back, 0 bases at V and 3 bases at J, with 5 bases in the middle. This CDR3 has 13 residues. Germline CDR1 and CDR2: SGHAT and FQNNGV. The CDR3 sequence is CASSLEAEETQYF. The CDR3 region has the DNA TGTGCCAGCAGCTTAGAAGCGGAAGAGACCCAGTACTTC.

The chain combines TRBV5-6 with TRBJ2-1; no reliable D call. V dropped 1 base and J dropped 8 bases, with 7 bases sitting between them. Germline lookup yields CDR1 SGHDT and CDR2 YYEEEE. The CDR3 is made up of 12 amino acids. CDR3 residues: CASSLLGYEQFF. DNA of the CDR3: TGTGCCAGCAGCTTGCTCGGGTATGAGCAGTTCTTC.

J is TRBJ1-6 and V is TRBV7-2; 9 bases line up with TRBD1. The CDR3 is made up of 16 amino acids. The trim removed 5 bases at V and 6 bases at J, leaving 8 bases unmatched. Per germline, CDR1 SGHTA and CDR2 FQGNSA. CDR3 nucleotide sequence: TGTGCCAGCAGCCTGCGATGGGACAGGGTTAATTCACCCCTCCACTTT. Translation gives CASSLRWDRVNSPLHF.

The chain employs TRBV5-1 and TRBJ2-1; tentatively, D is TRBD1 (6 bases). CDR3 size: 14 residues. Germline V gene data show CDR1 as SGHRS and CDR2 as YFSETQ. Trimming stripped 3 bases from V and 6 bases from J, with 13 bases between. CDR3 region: CASSWIGTPNEQFF. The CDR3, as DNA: TGCGCCAGCAGCTGGATCGGGACACCCAATGAGCAGTTCTTC.

The CDR3 region is CASSVLARLPSGYF. The DNA of the CDR3 is TGCGCCAGCAGCGTCCTTGCCAGACTACCCTCGGGGTATTTT. V is TRBV10-1 and J is TRBJ2-3; perhaps TRBD2 as D (5 bases). The CDR3 extends over 14 amino acids. V was pared by 6 bases and J by 14 bases, with 24 bases between. Per germline, CDR1 WNHNN and CDR2 SYGVQD (reference sequence).

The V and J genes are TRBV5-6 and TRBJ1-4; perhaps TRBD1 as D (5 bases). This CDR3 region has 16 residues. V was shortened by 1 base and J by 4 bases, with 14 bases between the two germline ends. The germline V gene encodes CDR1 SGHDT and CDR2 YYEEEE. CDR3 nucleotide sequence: TGTGCCAGCAGCTTGAGTGCCCAGGGCTATAATGAAAAACTGTTTTTT. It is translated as CASSLSAQGYNEKLFF.

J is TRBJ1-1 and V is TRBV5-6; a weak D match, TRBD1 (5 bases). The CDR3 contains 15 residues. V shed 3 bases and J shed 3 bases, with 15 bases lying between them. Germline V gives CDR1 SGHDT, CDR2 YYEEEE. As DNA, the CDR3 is TGTGCCAGCAGCTCTCGGGCTGGGGGGTACACTGAAGCTTTCTTT. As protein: CASSSRAGGYTEAFF. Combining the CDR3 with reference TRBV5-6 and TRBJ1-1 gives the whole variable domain DAGVTQSPTHLIKTRGQQVTLRCSPKSGHDTVSWYQQALGQGPQFIFQYYEEEERQRGNFPDRFSGHQFPNYSSELNVNALLLGDSALYLCASSSRAGGYTEAFFGQGTRLTVV.

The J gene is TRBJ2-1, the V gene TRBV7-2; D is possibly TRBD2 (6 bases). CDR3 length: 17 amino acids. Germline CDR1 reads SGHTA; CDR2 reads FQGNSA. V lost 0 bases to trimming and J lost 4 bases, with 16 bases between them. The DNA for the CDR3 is TGTGCCAGCAGCTTAGCTAGCGGTACAACAAATTACAATGAGCAGTTCTTC. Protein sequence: CASSLASGTTNYNEQFF.

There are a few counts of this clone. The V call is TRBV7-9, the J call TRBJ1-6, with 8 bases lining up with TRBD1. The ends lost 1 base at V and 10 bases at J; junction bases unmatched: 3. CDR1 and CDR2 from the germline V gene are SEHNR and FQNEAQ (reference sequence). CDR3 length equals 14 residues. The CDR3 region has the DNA TGTGCCAGCAGCTTAGGCAGGGGGCAATCACCCCTCCACTTT. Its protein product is CASSLGRGQSPLHF.

This chain's CDR3 is CASSQAHGVQETQYF. The CDR3 region has the DNA TGTGCCAGCAGCCAAGCCCACGGGGTCCAAGAGACCCAGTACTTC. This chain connects TRBV3-1 (or the pseudogene TRBV3-2) to TRBJ2-5, with a possible D match to TRBD2 (5 bases). This CDR3 contains 15 residues. V gave up 1 base and J gave up 1 base, with 10 bases separating them. Germline assignment: CDR1 LGHDT and CDR2 YNNKEL (reference sequence).

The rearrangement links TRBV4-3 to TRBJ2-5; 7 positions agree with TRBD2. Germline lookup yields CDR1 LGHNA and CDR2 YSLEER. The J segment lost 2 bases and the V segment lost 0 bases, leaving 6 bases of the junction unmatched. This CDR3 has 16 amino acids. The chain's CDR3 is CASSQDSGGGQETQYF. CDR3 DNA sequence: TGCGCCAGCAGCCAAGATTCCGGCGGGGGACAAGAGACCCAGTACTTC.

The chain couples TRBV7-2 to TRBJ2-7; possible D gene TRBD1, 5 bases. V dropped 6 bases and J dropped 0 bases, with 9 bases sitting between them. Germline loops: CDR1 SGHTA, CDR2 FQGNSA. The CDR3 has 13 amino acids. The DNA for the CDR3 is TGTGCCAGCAGGAAGACAGCCTCCTACGAGCAGTACTTC. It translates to CASRKTASYEQYF.